This T cell receptor beta chain comes out of a study of blood T cell repertoires in COVID-19. Study-level background: Acute-phase and convalescent COVID-19 samples originated in the United States, Italy and Spain. Sample material is recorded as cDNA or gDNA derived from T cells, B-cell-depleted T cells, or PBMCs.

V shed 8 bases and J 4 bases; nucleotides not matched to a gene: 3. The CDR3 extends over 13 amino acids. Germline V CDR1 and CDR2: LNHDA, SQIVND (reference sequence). Source study methods: Reference gene primer amplification gave nucleated cell count estimates. Sequenced by immunoSEQ multiplex PCR; TCRdb stores in-frame clones only, minus some. D and trimming come from the DNA, and the V and J calls and clone size come from that table. The sample yields over 100,000 clones, approximately 90% seen once. This clone was counted a single time. V is TRBV19 and J is TRBJ2-7; 12 positions agree with TRBD1. Material: peripheral blood. The clonotype was recovered from a human donor with acute or convalescent COVID-19. The donor label of this sample is uncertain. The CDR3 DNA sequence: TGTGCCAGTCGGGGACAGGGGGCATACGAGCAGTACTTC. Amino acid sequence: CASRGQGAYEQYF.